One sample yielded the 18 T cell receptor beta chains listed below, sequenced in a study of blood T cell repertoires in COVID-19. TCRdb's table, derived via immunoSEQ multiplex PCR, lists solely in-frame clones and lacks some. The profile shows more than 200,000 clones, around 84% of them singletons. Material for sequencing was peripheral blood. These receptors were collected from a woman aged 80 or over with COVID-19, enrolled during active disease.

V and J are TRBV18 and TRBJ1-4; D is unclear. The V end was cut by 4 bases, the J end by 4 bases, with 7 bases between. The V gene's germline CDR1 is KGHSH and CDR2 LQKENI. The CDR3 spans 13 residues. The CDR3 region has the DNA TGTGCCAGCTCACGGAGGGATAATGAAAAACTGTTTTTT. Translated, it gives CASSRRDNEKLFF.

The gene calls are TRBV28 and TRBJ1-1, with D possibly matching TRBD1 (6 bases). The V gene lost 6 bases and the J gene lost 6 bases, with 20 bases spanning the gap. The length of the CDR3 is 15 residues. Germline-derived CDR1 and CDR2 are MDHEN and SYDVKM. The CDR3 sequence is CASSSRGFSLAEAFF. CDR3 bases: TGTGCCAGCAGCTCCAGGGGATTTAGTTTGGCTGAAGCTTTCTTT.

This sequence joins TRBV12-3 or TRBV12-4 and TRBJ2-3; D is unclear. The CDR3 length is 12 residues. Trimming removed 8 bases at V and 0 bases at J, with 6 bases between. This CDR3 reads CASGRSTDTQYF. As DNA, the CDR3 is TGTGCCAGCGGGCGCAGCACAGATACGCAGTATTTT.

V usage is TRBV6-6 and J usage is TRBJ1-1; D is ambiguous. V gave up 6 bases and J gave up 8 bases, with 16 bases separating them. The CDR3 spans 13 residues. The germline V gene has CDR1 MNHNY and CDR2 SVGAGI (reference sequence). Here the CDR3 reads CASSRTNSEEAFF. For the CDR3, the DNA is TGTGCCAGCAGCCGTACCAATTCGGAGGAAGCTTTCTTT.

The V and J genes are TRBV10-3 and TRBJ2-1; TRBD1 aligns across 10 bases. This CDR3 is built from 17 residues. With 10 bases clipped from V and 0 bases from J, the junction kept 12 bases outside the gene matches. The V gene's germline CDR1 is ENHRY and CDR2 SYGVKD. Here the CDR3 reads CATHGQGGLSSYNEQFF. For the CDR3, the DNA is TGTGCCACCCATGGACAGGGGGGGTTGAGCTCCTACAATGAGCAGTTCTTC.

CDR3 DNA sequence: TGTGCCAGTAGTGTCGGACACCTCACAGATACGCAGTATTTT. Protein product: CASSVGHLTDTQYF. The V gene is TRBV19, the J gene TRBJ2-3; D possibly corresponds to TRBD1 (5 bases). The CDR3 runs to 14 residues. Germline V gene sequence: CDR1 LNHDA, CDR2 SQIVND (reference sequence). Trimming stripped 5 bases from V and 2 bases from J, with 11 bases between.

The V gene is TRBV9, the J gene TRBJ1-4; D is uncertain. Trimming removed 3 bases at V and 3 bases at J, with 9 bases between. The CDR3 is 14 residues long. Germline loops: CDR1 SGDLS, CDR2 YYNGEE. As DNA, the CDR3 is TGTGCCAGCAGCGGGAGCCTGGCTAATGAAAAACTGTTTTTT. It yields the protein CASSGSLANEKLFF.

This clone occurred once. CDR3 sequence: CASRTGGFNQPQHF. CDR3 sequence (DNA): TGTGCCAGCAGAACAGGGGGTTTCAATCAGCCCCAGCATTTT. This chain joins TRBV6-6 and TRBJ1-5, with 8 bases lining up with TRBD1. The trim removed 6 bases at V and 3 bases at J, leaving 4 bases unmatched. The CDR3 has 14 residues. Germline assignment: CDR1 MNHNY and CDR2 SVGAGI (reference sequence).

This chain links TRBV7-9 with TRBJ1-4; D is unresolved. The V gene's germline CDR1 is SEHNR and CDR2 FQNEAQ (reference sequence). Trimming took 5 bases from V and 4 from J, leaving 11 bases between them. The CDR3 spans 14 residues. CDR3: CASSRPRDNEKLFF. The CDR3 nucleotides read TGTGCCAGCAGCCGGCCCCGGGATAATGAAAAACTGTTTTTT.

The J gene is TRBJ2-7, the V gene TRBV7-2; TRBD2 matches at 10 bases. After removal of 4 bases from V and 5 bases from J, the junction contained 5 bases not matched to a gene. This CDR3 has 14 residues. Germline CDR1 and CDR2: SGHTA and FQGNSA. DNA for the CDR3: TGTGCCAGCAGCTCTCTAGCGGGGGCAGACGAGCAGTACTTC. It encodes CASSSLAGADEQYF.

The chain couples TRBV5-1 to TRBJ2-2, with D possibly TRBD2 on 5 matching bases. This CDR3 has 15 residues. CDR1 SGHRS and CDR2 YFSETQ come from the germline V gene. With 2 bases removed from V and 4 bases from J, the gap between germline ends came to 12 bases. CDR3 nucleotides: TGCGCCAGCAGCTTCCCTTCGGGGTTCACCGGGGAGCTGTTTTTT. This sequence encodes CASSFPSGFTGELFF.

The chain employs TRBV6-5 and TRBJ2-7; 7 nucleotides line up with TRBD2. Germline V gene sequence: CDR1 MNHEY, CDR2 SVGAGI. V shed 2 bases and J 9 bases; nucleotides not matched to a gene: 4. The CDR3 covers 12 residues. DNA of the CDR3: TGTGCCAGCAGTTACCCCGCGGGAGCGCAGTACTTC. It codes for CASSYPAGAQYF.

This chain joins TRBV18 and TRBJ1-6; D gene unclear. CDR1 KGHSH and CDR2 LQKENI come from the germline V gene. Trimming shortened V by 6 bases and J by 6 bases, and 12 bases separated the two germline ends. The CDR3 runs 14 residues. The CDR3 spells CASSHAGPNSPLHF. CDR3 DNA: TGTGCCAGCTCGCACGCGGGCCCTAATTCACCCCTCCACTTT.

The rearrangement joins TRBV18 to TRBJ1-5; possible D gene TRBD1, 6 bases. CDR3 length: 15 residues. V was shortened by 3 bases and J by 7 bases, with 16 bases between the two germline ends. Germline CDR1 is KGHSH and CDR2 is LQKENI. The DNA of the CDR3 is TGTGCCAGCTCACCGATTCAGGGGACTAACCAGCCCCAGCATTTT. Translated, it gives CASSPIQGTNQPQHF.

CDR3 in DNA: TGTGCCAGCAGTTACGGAGGGGGGGGCAATCAGCCCCAGCATTTT. Translation: CASSYGGGGNQPQHF. This chain joins TRBV6-2 or TRBV6-3 and TRBJ1-5; TRBD1 is a possible D gene (6 bases). The CDR3 has 15 residues. Trimming took off 2 bases at V and 2 bases at J, with 10 bases between the two ends. The germline V gene encodes CDR1 MNHEY and CDR2 SVGEGT.

This clone showed up just a few times. This chain joins TRBV4-3 and TRBJ2-1, with 9 positions matching TRBD2. Germline V gene lookup returns CDR1 LGHNA and CDR2 YSLEER. The CDR3 totals 15 residues. With 0 bases clipped from V and 6 bases from J, the junction kept 3 bases outside the gene matches. The CDR3: CASSQERLAANEQFF. The CDR3 nucleotides read TGCGCCAGCAGCCAAGAAAGACTAGCGGCCAATGAGCAGTTCTTC.

This clone is a singleton in its sample. This sequence joins TRBV5-8 and TRBJ2-1; 8 bases fit TRBD2. Germline lookup yields CDR1 SGHTS and CDR2 YDEGEE. J was trimmed by 2 bases and V by 0 bases; bases with no gene match: 1. CDR3 length: 15 residues. The CDR3 DNA follows: TGTGCCAGCAGCTTGGGGCGGGGGGCCTACAATGAGCAGTTCTTC. Residues: CASSLGRGAYNEQFF.

This chain connects TRBV6-2 or TRBV6-3 to TRBJ1-5, with a weak D call TRBD1 (6 bases). Germline CDR1 is MNHEY and CDR2 is SVGEGT. CDR3 length equals 16 residues. V was trimmed by 6 bases and J by 1 base, leaving 16 bases between them. CDR3 region: CASSRGRAGSNQPQHF. CDR3 nucleotides: TGTGCCAGCAGCAGGGGAAGGGCCGGAAGCAATCAGCCCCAGCATTTT.